This TCR beta chain was retrieved from a study of cytomegalovirus exposure and HLA in healthy donors. For the study at large: The study placed roughly four fifths of its approximately 400 genotyped donors in the Caucasian-associated ancestry cluster. Study observations and caveats: Researchers reportedly found TCR beta sequences accurately predicted most subjects' HLA-A and HLA-B alleles.

CDR1 SEHNR and CDR2 FQNEAQ come from the germline V gene (reference sequence). The CDR3 consists of 16 residues. V shed 2 bases and J 9 bases; nucleotides not matched to a gene: 7. This clone has just one count. The antigen is not known. Vbeta (60) and Jbeta (13) primers were used in the PCR. The repertoire was sequenced with immunoSEQ multiplex PCR; TCRdb's copy has only in-frame clones and lacks some. The table shows 150,000 to 200,000 clones, with roughly 80% occurring only once. The sample comprised PBMCs. This chain connects TRBV7-9 to TRBJ2-1; TRBD2 aligns across 13 bases. The sequence was collected from a man between 18 and 29 years old in good health and CMV-seropositive. The CDR3 loop reads CASSLYRTSGSGEQFF. CDR3 DNA: TGTGCCAGCAGCTTATATCGGACTAGCGGGAGTGGTGAGCAGTTCTTC.